The 3 T cell receptor beta chains listed next were all sequenced from one sample in a study of T cells in localized non-small cell lung cancer. Data came from immunoSEQ multiplex PCR; TCRdb stores just in-frame clones and leaves some out. The table lists around 83,000 clones, about 87% of them singletons. The sequencing here drew on peripheral blood, taken before any cancer treatment. These receptors were collected from a man aged 40-75 years with stage I squamous cell lung carcinoma.

The chain uses TRBV5-6 and TRBJ2-3, with D maybe TRBD2 (6 bases). The germline V gene encodes CDR1 SGHDT and CDR2 YYEEEE. The CDR3 has 15 amino acids. The V and J ends lost 5 bases and 1 base respectively, with 14 bases between them. Written as DNA, the CDR3 is TGTGCCAGCAGTCTGCTGGGCGGGGGCACAGATACGCAGTATTTT. Translating it yields CASSLLGGGTDTQYF.

CDR3 protein: CASTIRTSGGNEQFF. CDR3 in DNA: TGTGCCAGCACCATCCGGACTAGCGGGGGCAATGAGCAGTTCTTC. This chain uses TRBV2 with TRBJ2-1, with TRBD2 identical over 13 bases. Unmatched junction bases numbered 6, after V lost 7 bases and J lost 6 bases. The V gene's germline CDR1 is SNHLY and CDR2 FYNNEI. The CDR3 has 15 amino acids.

The CDR3 loop reads CASSLDPRNEQYF. In nucleotides, the CDR3 is TGTGCCAGCAGCTTAGACCCCAGGAATGAGCAGTACTTC. The chain couples TRBV7-2 to TRBJ2-7; D is ambiguous. Trimming took 1 base from V and 7 from J, leaving 11 bases between them. The CDR3 spans 13 residues. From germline, CDR1 is SGHTA and CDR2 FQGNSA.